Following are 14 T cell receptor beta chains from one sample sequenced in a study of Tregs in tolerant kidney transplant recipients (dated by TCRdb to between 2018 and 2021). Library preparation was by the immunoSEQ multiplex PCR assay. TCRdb stores this immuneACCESS table with in-frame sequences only. Part of the clones is absent; in the studies checked, under half of the shortfall reflects unresolved V genes, and no reason is known for the rest. The sample profile shows approximately 60,000 clones; about 89% of them were found once. Together, the top ten hold under 4.5% of the sample. The time point label, read with the paper, signifies: 6 months after combined kidney and bone marrow transplant. Transplants used related donors with nonmyeloablative bone marrow transplantation; mixed chimerism was transient in the human trials. The sample in question was CD4+ T cells from blood (PBMCs), obtained 6 months after the transplant. All receptors derive from a human patient who received a combined kidney and bone marrow transplant. Donor T cells from the graft may be present among the T cells after a transplant.

CDR3 residues: CASSDRDRGHEQYF. For the CDR3, the DNA is TGTGCCAGCAGCGACCGGGACAGGGGGCACGAGCAGTACTTC. The rearrangement links TRBV7-9 to TRBJ2-7; 12 bases are shared with TRBD1. This CDR3 is built from 14 residues. From germline, CDR1 is SEHNR and CDR2 FQNEAQ (reference sequence). Trimming at V came to 5 bases and at J to 5 bases, leaving 4 bases not matched to a gene.

V usage is TRBV10-3 and J usage is TRBJ2-7; D may be TRBD1 (6 bases). This CDR3 comprises 13 residues. The V gene's germline CDR1 is ENHRY and CDR2 SYGVKD. Trimming took off 6 bases at V and 3 bases at J, with 12 bases between the two ends. CDR3: CAISGQSYYEQYF. Here the CDR3 DNA reads TGTGCCATCAGCGGACAGTCCTACTACGAGCAGTACTTC.

The rearrangement joins TRBV19 to TRBJ2-1; TRBD2 might be the D (5 bases). Trimming took off 7 bases at V and 9 bases at J, with 10 bases between the two ends. CDR3 length: 11 residues. Germline CDR1 and CDR2: LNHDA and SQIVND (reference sequence). CDR3 amino acids: CASTTRGEQFF. As DNA, the CDR3 is TGTGCCAGTACCACTCGGGGTGAGCAGTTCTTC. Filled out from reference TRBV19 and TRBJ2-1, the complete variable domain reads DGGITQSPKYLFRKEGQNVTLSCEQNLNHDAMYWYRQDPGQGLRLIYYSQIVNDFQKGDIAEGYSVSREKKESFPLTVTSAQKNPTAFYLCASTTRGEQFFGPGTRLTVL.

V usage is TRBV5-1 and J usage is TRBJ2-5; 7 bases match TRBD2. Germline CDR1 reads SGHRS; CDR2 reads YFSETQ. The CDR3 length is 14 residues. V lost 3 bases and J lost 1; bases outside the gene matches: 3. The CDR3 DNA reads as TGCGCCAGCAGCTATCTAGCGGCCCAAGAGACCCAGTACTTC. Its translation is CASSYLAAQETQYF.

V and J are TRBV6-1 and TRBJ1-6; TRBD1 aligns across 7 bases. Germline V CDR1 and CDR2: MNHNS, SASEGT. The J segment lost 7 bases and the V segment lost 4 bases, leaving 10 bases of the junction unmatched. The length of the CDR3 is 16 residues. CDR3 nucleotide sequence: TGTGCCAGCAGTGGGTCCCTAACAGGGGTCAATTCACCCCTCCACTTT. Its translation is CASSGSLTGVNSPLHF.

CDR3 amino acids: CSVESGKAQHF. For the CDR3, the DNA is TGCAGCGTTGAGTCAGGGAAGGCCCAGCATTTT. V gene TRBV29-1 combines with J gene TRBJ1-5, with D possibly matching TRBD1 (5 bases). Germline assignment: CDR1 SQVTM and CDR2 ANQGSEA. V was shortened by 3 bases and J by 11 bases, with 11 bases between the two germline ends. This CDR3 spans 11 amino acids. Based on the CDR3 plus reference TRBV29-1 and TRBJ1-5, the full variable domain is SAVISQKPSRDICQRGTSLTIQCQVDSQVTMMFWYRQQPGQSLTLIATANQGSEATYESGFVIDKFPISRPNLTFSTLTVSNMSPEDSSIYLCSVESGKAQHFGDGTRLSIL.

V gene TRBV27 combines with J gene TRBJ2-7; 8 bases line up with TRBD2. CDR1 MNHEY and CDR2 SMNVEV come from the germline V gene (reference sequence). This CDR3 contains 15 residues. After removal of 4 bases from V and 2 bases from J, the junction contained 7 bases not matched to a gene. The CDR3, as DNA: TGTGCCAGCAGTTCCGGACTAGCTCATCCCTACGAGCAGTACTTC. This gives the protein CASSSGLAHPYEQYF.

The V and J genes are TRBV18 and TRBJ2-1, with D perhaps matching TRBD2 (6 bases). In germline, CDR1 is KGHSH, CDR2 LQKENI. CDR3 length: 13 residues. Trimming pared 4 bases from V and 6 bases from J, leaving 10 bases between. CDR3 protein: CASSQLAVNEQFF. The DNA of the CDR3 is TGTGCCAGCTCACAGTTAGCGGTCAATGAGCAGTTCTTC.

The chain combines TRBV1 with TRBJ2-3; TRBD2 was called by the table and not checked on the DNA. TRBV1 is designated a pseudogene. The CDR3 is made up of 14 amino acids. CDR3 protein: CTSKGERATDTQYF. CDR3 DNA sequence: TGCACCAGCAAAGGAGAGCGGGCCACAGATACGCAGTATTTT.

This chain uses TRBV5-1 with TRBJ2-7; D possibly corresponds to TRBD2 (5 bases). The CDR3 totals 15 residues. Germline V gene sequence: CDR1 SGHRS, CDR2 YFSETQ. V lost 2 bases, J lost 0 bases, and 12 bases lay in between. The CDR3 spells CASSLGPSSSYEQYF. As DNA, the CDR3 is TGCGCCAGCAGCTTAGGCCCTAGCAGCTCCTACGAGCAGTACTTC.

The CDR3 is CASDRADSTDTQYF. The CDR3 region has the DNA TGCGCCAGCGATAGAGCGGATTCCACAGATACGCAGTATTTT. The genes are TRBV5-1 and TRBJ2-3; perhaps TRBD2 as D (5 bases). V gave up 7 bases and J gave up 2 bases, with 14 bases separating them. CDR1 and CDR2 from the germline V gene are SGHRS and YFSETQ. There are 14 residues in the CDR3.

The chain couples TRBV5-1 to TRBJ2-3; 11 positions match TRBD2. Germline V CDR1 and CDR2: SGHRS, YFSETQ. V lost 7 bases to trimming and J lost 5 bases; unmatched junction nucleotides: 9. CDR3 length: 15 amino acids. CDR3 DNA sequence: TGCGCCAGCTCCTTAGCGGGGGGGATAGGAGATACGCAGTATTTT. It yields the protein CASSLAGGIGDTQYF.

The J gene is TRBJ1-4, the V gene TRBV7-8, with D unclear. CDR1 and CDR2 (germline): SGHVS, FQNEAQ. The V and J ends lost 2 bases and 2 bases respectively, with 9 bases between them. The CDR3 is 15 amino acids. The DNA of the CDR3 is TGTGCCAGCAGCTTACGGTTCCATACTAATGAAAAACTGTTTTTT. It is translated as CASSLRFHTNEKLFF.

This rearrangement joins TRBV6-5 to TRBJ2-7, with TRBD2 matching over 7 bases. Germline values: CDR1 MNHEY, CDR2 SVGAGI. This CDR3 region has 15 residues. Unmatched junction bases numbered 4, after V lost 0 bases and J lost 2 bases. The CDR3 is CASSYSWRGTYEQYF. Here the CDR3 DNA reads TGTGCCAGCAGTTACTCTTGGCGGGGGACCTACGAGCAGTACTTC.